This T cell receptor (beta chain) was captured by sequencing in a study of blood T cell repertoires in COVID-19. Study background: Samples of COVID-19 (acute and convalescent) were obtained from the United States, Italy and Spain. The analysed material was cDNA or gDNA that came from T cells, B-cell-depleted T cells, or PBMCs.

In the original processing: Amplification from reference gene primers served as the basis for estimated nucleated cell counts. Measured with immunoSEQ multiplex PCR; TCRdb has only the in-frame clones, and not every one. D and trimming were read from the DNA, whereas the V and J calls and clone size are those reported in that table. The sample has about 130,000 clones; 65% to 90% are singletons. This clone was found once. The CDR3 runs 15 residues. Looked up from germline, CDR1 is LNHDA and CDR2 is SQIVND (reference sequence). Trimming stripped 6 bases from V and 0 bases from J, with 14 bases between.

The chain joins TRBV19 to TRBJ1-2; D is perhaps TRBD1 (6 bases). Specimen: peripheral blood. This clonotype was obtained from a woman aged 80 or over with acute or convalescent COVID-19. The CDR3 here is CASRITDSPNYGYTF. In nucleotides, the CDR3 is TGTGCCAGTAGGATCACGGACAGCCCTAACTATGGCTACACCTTC.